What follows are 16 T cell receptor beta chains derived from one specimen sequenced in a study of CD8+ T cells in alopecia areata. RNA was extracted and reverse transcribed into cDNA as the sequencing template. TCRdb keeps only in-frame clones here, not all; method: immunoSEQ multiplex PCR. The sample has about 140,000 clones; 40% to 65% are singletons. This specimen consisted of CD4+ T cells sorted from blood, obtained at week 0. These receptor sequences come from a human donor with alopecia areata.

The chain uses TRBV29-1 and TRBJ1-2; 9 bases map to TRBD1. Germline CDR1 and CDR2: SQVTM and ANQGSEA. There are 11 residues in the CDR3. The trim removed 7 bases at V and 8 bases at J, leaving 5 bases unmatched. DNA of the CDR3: TGCAGCGGCCGGACAGGGGAAGGCTACACCTTC. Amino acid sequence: CSGRTGEGYTF.

CDR3 residues: CASRGSSYEQYF. As DNA, the CDR3 is TGTGCCAGCAGAGGGAGCTCCTACGAGCAGTACTTC. V is TRBV27 and J is TRBJ2-7; TRBD2 is a possible D gene (5 bases). This CDR3 spans 12 amino acids. Germline CDR1 MNHEY, CDR2 SMNVEV (reference sequence). V lost 6 bases to trimming and J lost 0 bases, with 6 bases between them.

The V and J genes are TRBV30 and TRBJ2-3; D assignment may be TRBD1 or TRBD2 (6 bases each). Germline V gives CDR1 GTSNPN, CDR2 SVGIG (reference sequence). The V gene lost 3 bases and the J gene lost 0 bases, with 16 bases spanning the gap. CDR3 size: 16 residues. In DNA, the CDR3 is TGTGCCTGGAGACTAGGGGGGCCTTCTAGCACAGATACGCAGTATTTT. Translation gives CAWRLGGPSSTDTQYF. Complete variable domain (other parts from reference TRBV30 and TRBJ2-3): SQTIHQWPATLVQPVGSPLSLECTVEGTSNPNLYWYRQAAGRGLQLLFYSVGIGQISSEVPQNLSASRPQDRQFILSSKKLLLSDSGFYLCAWRLGGPSSTDTQYFGPGTRLTVL.

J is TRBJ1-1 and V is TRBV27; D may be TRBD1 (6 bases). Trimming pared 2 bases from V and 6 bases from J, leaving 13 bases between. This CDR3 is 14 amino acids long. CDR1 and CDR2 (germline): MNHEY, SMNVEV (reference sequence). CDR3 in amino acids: CASSLPGAGAEAFF. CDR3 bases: TGTGCCAGCAGTTTACCAGGGGCAGGGGCTGAAGCTTTCTTT.

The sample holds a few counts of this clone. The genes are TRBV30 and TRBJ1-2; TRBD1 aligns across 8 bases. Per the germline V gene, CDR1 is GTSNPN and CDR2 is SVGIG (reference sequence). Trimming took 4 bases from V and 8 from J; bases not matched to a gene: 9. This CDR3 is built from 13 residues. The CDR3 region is CAWTGGGSWGYTF. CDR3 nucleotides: TGTGCCTGGACAGGGGGCGGGTCGTGGGGCTACACCTTC.

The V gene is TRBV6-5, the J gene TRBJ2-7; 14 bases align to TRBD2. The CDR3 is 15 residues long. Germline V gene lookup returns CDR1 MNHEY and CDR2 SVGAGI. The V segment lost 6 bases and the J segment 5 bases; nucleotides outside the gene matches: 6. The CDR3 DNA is TGTGCCAGCAGGGGAGGGACTAGCGGGAGAAACGAGCAGTACTTC. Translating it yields CASRGGTSGRNEQYF.

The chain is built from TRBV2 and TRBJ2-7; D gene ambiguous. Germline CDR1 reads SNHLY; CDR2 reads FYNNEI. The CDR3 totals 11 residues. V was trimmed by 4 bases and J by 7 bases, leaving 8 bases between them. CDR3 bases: TGTGCCAGCAGTGTAGAACGGGAGCAGTACTTC. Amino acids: CASSVEREQYF.

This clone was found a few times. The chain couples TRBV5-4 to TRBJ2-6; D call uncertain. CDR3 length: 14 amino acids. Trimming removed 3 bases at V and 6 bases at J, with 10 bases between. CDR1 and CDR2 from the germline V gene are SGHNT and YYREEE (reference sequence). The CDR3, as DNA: TGTGCCAGCAGCTCATTTCGTACGGCCAACGTCCTGACTTTC. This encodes CASSSFRTANVLTF. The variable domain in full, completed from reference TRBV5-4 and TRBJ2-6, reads ETGVTQSPTHLIKTRGQQVTLRCSSQSGHNTVSWYQQALGQGPQFIFQYYREEENGRGNFPPRFSGLQFPNYSSELNVNALELDDSALYLCASSSFRTANVLTFGAGSRLTVL.

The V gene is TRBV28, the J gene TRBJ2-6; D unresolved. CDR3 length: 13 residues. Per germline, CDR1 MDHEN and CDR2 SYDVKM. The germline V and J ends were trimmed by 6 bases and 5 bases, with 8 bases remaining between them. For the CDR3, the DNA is TGTGCCAGCAGGCTTCAAAGGGCCAACGTCCTGACTTTC. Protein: CASRLQRANVLTF.

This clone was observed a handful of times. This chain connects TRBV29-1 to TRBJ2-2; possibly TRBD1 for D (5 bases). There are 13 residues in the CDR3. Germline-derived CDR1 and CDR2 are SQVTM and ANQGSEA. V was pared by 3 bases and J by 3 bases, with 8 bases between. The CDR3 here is CSVDRVHTGELFF. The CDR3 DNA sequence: TGCAGCGTTGACAGGGTGCACACCGGGGAGCTGTTTTTT.

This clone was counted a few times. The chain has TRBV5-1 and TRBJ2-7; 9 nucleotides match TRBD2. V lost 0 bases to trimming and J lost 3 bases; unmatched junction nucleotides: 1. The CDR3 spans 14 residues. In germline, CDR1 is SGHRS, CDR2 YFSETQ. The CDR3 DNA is TGCGCCAGCAGCTTGGGCGGGAGGGTCTACGAGCAGTACTTC. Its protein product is CASSLGGRVYEQYF.

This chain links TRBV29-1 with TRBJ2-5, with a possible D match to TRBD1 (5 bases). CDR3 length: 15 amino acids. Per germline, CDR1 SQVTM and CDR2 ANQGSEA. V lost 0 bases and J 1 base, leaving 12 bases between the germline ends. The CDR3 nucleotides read TGCAGCGTTGAAGATAGGCAGGGTCGCCAAGAGACCCAGTACTTC. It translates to CSVEDRQGRQETQYF.

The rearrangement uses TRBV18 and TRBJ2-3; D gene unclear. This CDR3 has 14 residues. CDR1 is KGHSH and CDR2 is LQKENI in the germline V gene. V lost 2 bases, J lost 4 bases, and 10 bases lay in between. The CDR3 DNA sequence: TGTGCCAGCTCACCAGGAAGGAGTGCAGATACGCAGTATTTT. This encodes CASSPGRSADTQYF.

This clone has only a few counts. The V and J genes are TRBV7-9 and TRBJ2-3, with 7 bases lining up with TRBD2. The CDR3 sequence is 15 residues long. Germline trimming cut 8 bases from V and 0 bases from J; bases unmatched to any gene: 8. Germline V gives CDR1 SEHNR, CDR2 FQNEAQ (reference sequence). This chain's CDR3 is CASVPWGGSTDTQYF. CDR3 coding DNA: TGTGCCAGCGTTCCTTGGGGAGGGAGCACAGATACGCAGTATTTT.

The CDR3 is CASTVRQGNYGYTF. Written as DNA, the CDR3 is TGTGCCAGCACCGTCCGGCAGGGGAACTATGGCTACACCTTC. The rearrangement joins TRBV6-6 to TRBJ1-2; possible D gene TRBD1, 6 bases. Trimming removed 7 bases from V and 2 bases from J, with 14 bases in between. This CDR3 comprises 14 residues. CDR1 is MNHNY, CDR2 SVGAGI, per germline (reference sequence).

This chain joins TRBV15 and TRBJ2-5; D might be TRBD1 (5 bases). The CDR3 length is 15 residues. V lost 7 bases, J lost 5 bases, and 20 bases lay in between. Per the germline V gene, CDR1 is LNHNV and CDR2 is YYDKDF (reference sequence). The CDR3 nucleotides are TGTGCCACCAAGACCCCGGCAGGGTCGGCGGAGACCCAGTACTTC. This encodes CATKTPAGSAETQYF.